The 16 T cell receptor beta chains reported below all come from one sample, sequenced in a study of blood T cells in healthy people across ages. Through a sample-barcoded 5' primer and a J-beta primer mix, a second PCR was run for about 6 to 11 cycles. TCRdb processed the 5' RACE reads anew with MiXCR; each CDR3 protein has one entry. This sample has over 1,300,000 distinct CDR3 sequences, with roughly 60% found just once. The sequencing sample was made of blood. Receptor source: a man aged 18 to 30 in good health.

The chain recombines TRBV10-3 with TRBJ2-5; D ambiguous. CDR3 length: 13 residues. Trimming stripped 3 bases from V and 5 bases from J, with 10 bases between. Germline V CDR1 and CDR2: ENHRY, SYGVKD. The DNA of the CDR3 is TGTGCCATCAGTGAATCGGCGTCGGAGACCCAGTACTTC. As protein: CAISESASETQYF.

The chain employs TRBV11-2 and TRBJ2-7, with D possibly matching TRBD1 (6 bases). The V gene lost 2 bases and the J gene lost 6 bases, with 14 bases spanning the gap. The germline V gene has CDR1 SGHAT and CDR2 FQNNGV. There are 14 residues in the CDR3. The CDR3 coding sequence is TGTGCCAGCAGCTTAAACAGGGCTCACCTCGAGCAGTACTTC. Protein: CASSLNRAHLEQYF.

The chain joins TRBV27 to TRBJ1-1; D is unclear. Trimming took 0 bases from V and 1 from J, leaving 9 bases between them. The germline CDR1 and CDR2 sequences are MNHEY and SMNVEV (reference sequence). The CDR3 has 15 residues. CDR3 bases: TGTGCCAGCAGTTTATCGTCCAGACCGAACACTGAAGCTTTCTTT. Translating it yields CASSLSSRPNTEAFF.

The chain couples TRBV7-9 to TRBJ2-3; D not resolved. Per the germline V gene, CDR1 is SEHNR and CDR2 is FQNEAQ (reference sequence). Between the trimmed V and J ends, which lost 1 base and 2 bases, there was a span of 7 bases. There are 14 residues in the CDR3. CDR3 in DNA: TGTGCCAGCAGCTTAGAGTTGTTCACAGATACGCAGTATTTT. Translating it yields CASSLELFTDTQYF.

The chain carries TRBV9 and TRBJ1-1; tentative D call: TRBD1 (6 bases). Trimming took off 4 bases at V and 8 bases at J, with 27 bases between the two ends. There are 17 residues in the CDR3. Germline V CDR1 and CDR2: SGDLS, YYNGEE. CDR3 bases: TGTGCCAGCAGCCTCTACCCCCTGGGGGGCAACCCCCCCGAAGCTTTCTTT. Protein: CASSLYPLGGNPPEAFF.

V is TRBV7-2 and J is TRBJ1-5; D is ambiguous. Germline-derived CDR1 and CDR2 are SGHTA and FQGNSA. V was clipped by 5 bases and J by 5 bases, with 13 bases between them. The CDR3 is 14 amino acids. The CDR3 is CASSPRGEDQPQHF. The CDR3 DNA sequence: TGTGCCAGCAGCCCTCGGGGAGAGGATCAGCCCCAGCATTTT.

The chain combines TRBV4-3 with TRBJ2-2; TRBD1 matches 10 bases. V shed 0 bases and J 4 bases; nucleotides not matched to a gene: 8. From germline, CDR1 is LGHNA and CDR2 YSLEER. The CDR3 is 18 amino acids. DNA for the CDR3: TGCGCCAGCAGCCAAGATCGGGGACAGGGGCGCGTCACCGGGGAGCTGTTTTTT. Its protein product is CASSQDRGQGRVTGELFF.

The V gene is TRBV7-2, the J gene TRBJ2-4; either TRBD1 or TRBD2 may supply D (5 bases each). Trimming took 5 bases from V and 8 from J, leaving 19 bases between them. CDR3 length equals 15 residues. In germline, CDR1 is SGHTA, CDR2 FQGNSA. The CDR3 sequence: CASSLGPGIFDIQYF. As DNA, the CDR3 is TGTGCCAGCAGCCTGGGACCGGGGATATTCGACATTCAGTACTTC.

The CDR3 protein is CASSPTDGVYGYTF. In DNA, the CDR3 is TGTGCCAGCAGCCCGACAGATGGGGTCTATGGCTACACCTTC. The chain is built from TRBV6-6 and TRBJ1-2; maybe TRBD1 (5 bases). Germline V lookup: CDR1 MNHNY, CDR2 SVGAGI (reference sequence). Deletions cut 6 bases from V and 4 bases from J, with 15 bases between. This CDR3 is 14 amino acids long.

This clonotype was observed a handful of times. V and J are TRBV14 and TRBJ2-5; D unclear. CDR1 is SGHDN and CDR2 is FVKESK in the germline V gene. The CDR3 sequence is 14 residues long. Trimming took 4 bases from V and 3 from J, leaving 12 bases between them. The chain's CDR3 is CASSRTPGEETQYF. Written as DNA, the CDR3 is TGTGCCAGCAGCCGGACCCCTGGGGAAGAGACCCAGTACTTC.

V is TRBV14 and J is TRBJ2-7, with D possibly being TRBD2 (6 bases). Per germline, CDR1 SGHDN and CDR2 FVKESK. The CDR3 has 15 amino acids. Trimming shortened V by 0 bases and J by 3 bases, and 12 bases separated the two germline ends. The CDR3 DNA reads TGTGCCAGCAGCCAAGACTCGAGTAGCGGCTACGAGCAGTACTTC. The encoded protein is CASSQDSSSGYEQYF. The complete variable domain, with remaining parts taken from reference TRBV14 and TRBJ2-7, reads EAGVTQFPSHSVIEKGQTVTLRCDPISGHDNLYWYRRVMGKEIKFLLHFVKESKQDESGMPNNRFLAERTGGTYSTLKVQPAELEDSGVYFCASSQDSSSGYEQYFGPGTRLTVT.

This clonotype was picked up a small number of times. This CDR3 reads CASSYAGAHEQFF. In DNA form, the CDR3 reads TGTGCCAGCAGCTACGCAGGGGCTCATGAGCAGTTCTTC. J is TRBJ2-1 and V is TRBV12-3 or TRBV12-4; weak D call: TRBD1 (6 bases). The length of the CDR3 is 13 residues. V lost 6 bases to trimming and J lost 8 bases, with 14 bases between them.

This clonotype was seen a few times. The chain employs TRBV20-1 and TRBJ1-2; D remains unclear. Trimming left V 2 bases short and J 5 bases short, with 6 bases between. The CDR3 loop spans 11 amino acids. CDR1 is DFQATT and CDR2 is SNEGSKA in the germline V gene (reference sequence). The CDR3 loop reads CSARMEYGYTF. The DNA for the CDR3 is TGCAGTGCTAGAATGGAGTATGGCTACACCTTC.

This CDR3 is CASSLRSTAANEKLFF. CDR3 in DNA: TGTGCCAGCAGCTTACGCTCAACAGCGGCCAATGAAAAACTGTTTTTT. This chain connects TRBV7-2 to TRBJ1-4, with D unresolved. In germline, CDR1 is SGHTA, CDR2 FQGNSA. This CDR3 is built from 16 residues. Trimming left V 2 bases short and J 5 bases short, with 15 bases between.

This clonotype was counted between two and nine times. The chain employs TRBV25-1 and TRBJ2-7; possible D gene TRBD2, 5 bases. Trimming stripped 4 bases from V and 5 bases from J, with 21 bases between. The CDR3 length is 16 residues. Germline-derived CDR1 and CDR2 are MGHDK and SYGVNS. In DNA, the CDR3 is TGTGCCAGCAGTGTAACCGACGGTACCGACGGGAACGAGCAGTACTTC. This gives the protein CASSVTDGTDGNEQYF.

The chain carries TRBV2 and TRBJ2-7; D possibly matches TRBD1 or TRBD2 (7 bases each). Looked up from germline, CDR1 is SNHLY and CDR2 is FYNNEI. The CDR3 consists of 14 residues. The V and J ends lost 6 bases and 4 bases respectively, with 16 bases between them. In DNA, the CDR3 is TGTGCCAGCAGCACGACAGGGAGGGGATACGAGCAGTACTTC. It encodes CASSTTGRGYEQYF.